This T cell receptor beta chain was obtained from a study of blood T cell repertoires in COVID-19. Study in general: From T cells, B-cell-depleted T cells, or PBMCs came the material, which was cDNA or gDNA.

V lost 0 bases and J lost 5, with 10 bases in between. Germline V gene data show CDR1 as SNHLY and CDR2 as FYNNEI. The CDR3 is made up of 15 amino acids. Per the study methods: Amplification of reference gene primers provided the estimated nucleated cell counts. Some clones are missing from TCRdb's copy, which holds only in-frame ones; the method was immunoSEQ multiplex PCR. The DNA gave D and trimming, while V, J and clone size come from that table. The table lists over 30,000 clones, around nine tenths of them singletons. This TCR was sampled from a woman of 80 years or more with active or convalescent COVID-19. Input material: peripheral blood. The chain carries TRBV2 and TRBJ2-2; a possible D gene is TRBD2 (7 bases). The CDR3 bases are TGTGCCAGCAGTGAAGCGGGGGGGCCGACCGGGGAGCTGTTTTTT. It yields the protein CASSEAGGPTGELFF. Based on the CDR3 plus reference TRBV2 and TRBJ2-2, the full variable domain is EPEVTQTPSHQVTQMGQEVILRCVPISNHLYFYWYRQILGQKVEFLVSFYNNEISEKSEIFDDQFSVERPDGSNFTLKIRSTKLEDSAMYFCASSEAGGPTGELFFGEGSRLTVL.